What follows are 29 T cell receptor beta chains derived from one specimen sequenced in a study of beta chain features in type 1 diabetes. Study-level results: TCRB CDR3 length was moderately but significantly reduced in all four CD4+ subsets of Type 1 diabetes patients.

The antigens for these receptors are not known. What was sequenced were expressed TCRB transcripts, since all of the isolated RNA had been reverse transcribed. Profiling relied on immunoSEQ multiplex PCR, and the TCRdb table lists in-frame clones only, not all of them. The sample carries about 740,000 clones, 13% recorded once. Sequenced input: naive CD4+ T cells from blood. These receptors all come from a man between 18 and 35 years old with type 1 diabetes.

This clone has a handful of counts. The chain couples TRBV6-5 to TRBJ2-4; TRBD1 might be the D (5 bases). Germline CDR1 reads MNHEY; CDR2 reads SVGAGI. V dropped 4 bases and J dropped 1 base, with 11 bases sitting between them. The CDR3 is made up of 15 amino acids. CDR3 amino acids: CASSLGRVAKNIQYF. DNA for the CDR3: TGTGCCAGCAGTTTGGGCAGGGTGGCCAAAAACATTCAGTACTTC.

This clone showed up just a few times. The gene calls are TRBV29-1 and TRBJ2-2; 8 bases are a match to TRBD1. J lost 1 base, V lost 7 bases, and 2 bases had no gene match. From germline, CDR1 is SQVTM and CDR2 ANQGSEA. The CDR3 spans 13 residues. The CDR3 region has the DNA TGCAGCGGGGGACAGGTGAACACCGGGGAGCTGTTTTTT. This codes for CSGGQVNTGELFF.

This sequence joins TRBV29-1 and TRBJ2-5; 11 bases match TRBD2. The CDR3 length is 14 residues. The J segment lost 5 bases and the V segment lost 6 bases, leaving 8 bases of the junction unmatched. Germline CDR1 reads SQVTM; CDR2 reads ANQGSEA. This CDR3 reads CSVATSGGRETQYF. The DNA of the CDR3 is TGCAGCGTAGCAACTAGCGGGGGAAGGGAGACCCAGTACTTC. The complete variable domain, with remaining parts taken from reference TRBV29-1 and TRBJ2-5, reads SAVISQKPSRDICQRGTSLTIQCQVDSQVTMMFWYRQQPGQSLTLIATANQGSEATYESGFVIDKFPISRPNLTFSTLTVSNMSPEDSSIYLCSVATSGGRETQYFGPGTRLLVL.

Comment on this clone: The sample holds other DNA sequences that translate to the same CDR3. The chain joins TRBV9 to TRBJ1-2; D remains unclear. V shed 3 bases and J shed 3 bases, with 3 bases lying between them. Germline V gene lookup returns CDR1 SGDLS and CDR2 YYNGEE. This CDR3 has 11 residues. In nucleotides, the CDR3 is TGTGCCAGCAGCGCTGACTATGGCTACACCTTC. Protein: CASSADYGYTF.

The rearrangement joins TRBV9 to TRBJ2-1; perhaps TRBD2 as D (6 bases). Germline assignment: CDR1 SGDLS and CDR2 YYNGEE. The CDR3 loop spans 16 amino acids. Trimming removed 0 bases at V and 2 bases at J, with 12 bases between. The CDR3 spells CASSVAGRGAYNEQFF. CDR3 bases: TGTGCCAGCAGCGTAGCCGGGCGGGGAGCCTACAATGAGCAGTTCTTC.

In regard to this clone: The sample has other DNA sequences that encode this CDR3 too. J is TRBJ1-2 and V is TRBV6-1; D uncertain. CDR1 and CDR2 (germline): MNHNS, SASEGT. The CDR3 is 12 residues long. V was trimmed by 1 base and J by 6 bases, leaving 6 bases between them. The CDR3 coding sequence is TGTGCCAGCAGTGAAGTCGGGGATGGCTACACCTTC. Its translation is CASSEVGDGYTF.

This clone has only a few counts. V is TRBV5-1 and J is TRBJ2-5; 7 positions agree with TRBD1. This CDR3 spans 14 amino acids. Per germline, CDR1 SGHRS and CDR2 YFSETQ. V lost 7 bases to trimming and J lost 5 bases; unmatched junction nucleotides: 11. The CDR3 reads CASRYRGNGETQYF. The CDR3 DNA sequence: TGCGCCAGCCGATACAGGGGTAATGGTGAGACCCAGTACTTC.

The V and J genes are TRBV6-4 and TRBJ2-1, with TRBD2 matching over 7 bases. The germline CDR1 and CDR2 sequences are MRHNA and SNTAGT. The CDR3 spans 13 residues. The V and J ends lost 4 bases and 7 bases, in that order; junction bases with no gene match: 4. CDR3 sequence reads: CASSGERGNEQFF. Here the CDR3 DNA reads TGTGCCAGCAGTGGGGAGCGGGGAAATGAGCAGTTCTTC.

The V call is TRBV13, the J call TRBJ2-7; 9 bases map to TRBD1. Per the germline V gene, CDR1 is PRHDT and CDR2 is FYEKMQ (reference sequence). With V trimmed by 2 bases and J by 7 bases, 9 bases remained unmatched. The CDR3 is 15 amino acids. The CDR3 region is CASSLPGTGSSEQYF. The CDR3 nucleotides are TGTGCCAGCAGCTTACCCGGGACAGGGTCATCAGAGCAGTACTTC.

The chain recombines TRBV6-5 with TRBJ1-2; D remains ambiguous. Trimming removed 5 bases at V and 4 bases at J, with 5 bases between. From germline, CDR1 is MNHEY and CDR2 SVGAGI. The CDR3 is made up of 11 amino acids. For the CDR3, the DNA is TGTGCCAGCAGTAACAGCTATGGCTACACCTTC. Its translation: CASSNSYGYTF.

Only a few counts were recorded for this clone. The CDR3 loop reads CASSLNPYGELFF. The CDR3 nucleotides read TGTGCCAGCAGTTTAAACCCCTACGGGGAGCTGTTTTTT. The chain has TRBV28 and TRBJ2-2; D is unresolved. Trimming cost V 2 bases and J 7 bases, with 8 bases left between them. The CDR3 extends over 13 amino acids. Germline lookup yields CDR1 MDHEN and CDR2 SYDVKM.

There are a few counts of this clone. This chain connects TRBV10-3 to TRBJ1-2; no clear D. CDR3 length: 11 residues. Trimming stripped 0 bases from V and 4 bases from J, with 0 bases between. Germline CDR1 is ENHRY and CDR2 is SYGVKD. The CDR3: CAISESYGYTF. The CDR3 DNA reads as TGTGCCATCAGTGAGTCCTATGGCTACACCTTC.

The chain combines TRBV11-3 with TRBJ1-1; the D is unclear. From germline, CDR1 is SGHNT and CDR2 YENEEA. V was pared by 3 bases and J by 2 bases, with 4 bases between. This CDR3 region has 12 residues. Here the CDR3 DNA reads TGTGCCAGCAGCTTCGGCAACACTGAAGCTTTCTTT. It is translated as CASSFGNTEAFF.

The chain links TRBV28 to TRBJ1-6; D is possibly TRBD1 (5 bases). Trimming took off 2 bases at V and 7 bases at J, with 12 bases between the two ends. Germline loops: CDR1 MDHEN, CDR2 SYDVKM. CDR3 length: 15 residues. Here the CDR3 reads CASSLATWGNSPLHF. The CDR3 DNA follows: TGTGCCAGCAGTTTAGCCACTTGGGGGAATTCACCCCTCCACTTT.

The chain carries TRBV4-1 and TRBJ1-2; D possibly corresponds to TRBD1 (5 bases). CDR1 and CDR2 from the germline V gene are MGHRA and YSYEKL. V lost 1 base and J 1 base, leaving 7 bases between the germline ends. The CDR3 covers 14 residues. The CDR3, as DNA: TGCGCCAGCAGCCAAGGACAGAATAACTATGGCTACACCTTC. Translated, it gives CASSQGQNNYGYTF.

The sample holds a few counts of this clone. The J gene is TRBJ2-5, the V gene TRBV27; TRBD2 is a possible D gene (7 bases). This CDR3 comprises 14 residues. Trimming left V 7 bases short and J 5 bases short, with 17 bases between. In germline, CDR1 is MNHEY, CDR2 SMNVEV (reference sequence). The CDR3 region has the DNA TGTGCCAGCAATCCCTGGGGGGGCGGTGAGACCCAGTACTTC. Translating gives CASNPWGGGETQYF.

This clone was observed a handful of times. This sequence joins TRBV5-1 and TRBJ2-1; 10 bases are shared with TRBD1. In germline, CDR1 is SGHRS, CDR2 YFSETQ. The CDR3 is 15 amino acids. V was clipped by 4 bases and J by 5 bases; unmatched bases: 6. The CDR3 region is CASSLGTGDNNEQFF. The CDR3 DNA is TGCGCCAGCAGCCTCGGGACAGGGGACAACAATGAGCAGTTCTTC.

This clone appeared a few times. This chain connects TRBV6-5 to TRBJ2-3; TRBD2 is a possible D gene (5 bases). Germline loops: CDR1 MNHEY, CDR2 SVGAGI. The V and J ends lost 2 bases and 1 base respectively, with 10 bases between them. The length of the CDR3 is 15 residues. The CDR3 region is CASSYDGGRTDTQYF. CDR3 nucleotide sequence: TGTGCCAGCAGTTACGATGGCGGGCGCACAGATACGCAGTATTTT.

This chain uses TRBV5-1 with TRBJ2-1, with 9 bases matching TRBD2. The junction had 6 bases not matched to a gene; V was cut back by 5 bases and J by 3 bases. Germline CDR1 is SGHRS and CDR2 is YFSETQ. The CDR3 length is 15 residues. CDR3 DNA sequence: TGCGCCAGCAGATTAGCGGGGGTCGACTACAATGAGCAGTTCTTC. Residues: CASRLAGVDYNEQFF.

This chain joins TRBV18 and TRBJ2-1; D may match TRBD1 or TRBD2 (6 bases each). The CDR3 length is 16 residues. The germline V and J ends were trimmed by 3 bases and 0 bases, with 12 bases remaining between them. Looked up from germline, CDR1 is KGHSH and CDR2 is LQKENI. The CDR3 reads CASSPLKGGSYNEQFF. As DNA, the CDR3 is TGTGCCAGCTCACCCCTTAAGGGGGGCTCCTACAATGAGCAGTTCTTC. The full variable domain, with the rest looked up from reference TRBV18 and TRBJ2-1, is NAGVMQNPRHLVRRRGQEARLRCSPMKGHSHVYWYRQLPEEGLKFMVYLQKENIIDESGMPKERFSAEFPKEGPSILRIQQVVRGDSAAYFCASSPLKGGSYNEQFFGPGTRLTVL.

With regard to this clone: The sample carries other DNA sequences with the same CDR3. The chain links TRBV30 to TRBJ1-2; D is perhaps TRBD1 (5 bases). V lost 2 bases, J lost 3 bases, and 7 bases lay in between. The germline gives CDR1 GTSNPN, CDR2 SVGIG (reference sequence). This CDR3 has 12 amino acids. The DNA for the CDR3 is TGTGCCTGGAGTCGGGGGGACTATGGCTACACCTTC. It codes for CAWSRGDYGYTF.

V gene TRBV18 combines with J gene TRBJ2-1; TRBD1 matches 8 bases. The CDR3 spans 17 residues. The junction had 8 bases not matched to a gene; V was cut back by 0 bases and J by 4 bases. Germline assignment: CDR1 KGHSH and CDR2 LQKENI. The CDR3 spells CASSPPGTGGIYNEQFF. CDR3 coding DNA: TGTGCCAGCTCACCACCCGGGACAGGTGGAATATACAATGAGCAGTTCTTC. Filled out from reference TRBV18 and TRBJ2-1, the complete variable domain reads NAGVMQNPRHLVRRRGQEARLRCSPMKGHSHVYWYRQLPEEGLKFMVYLQKENIIDESGMPKERFSAEFPKEGPSILRIQQVVRGDSAAYFCASSPPGTGGIYNEQFFGPGTRLTVL.

This clone has just one count. V is TRBV6-5 and J is TRBJ2-4; D not resolved. The CDR3 is 13 residues long. Germline CDR1 MNHEY, CDR2 SVGAGI. With 6 bases removed from V and 3 bases from J, the gap between germline ends came to 9 bases. The CDR3 here is CASRPAGKNIQYF. The CDR3 DNA reads TGTGCCAGCAGGCCGGCAGGCAAAAACATTCAGTACTTC.

For this clone: Different DNA sequences within this sample yield the same CDR3. This rearrangement joins TRBV30 to TRBJ1-1, with D perhaps TRBD1 (5 bases). Trimming pared 2 bases from V and 5 bases from J, leaving 12 bases between. Per germline, CDR1 GTSNPN and CDR2 SVGIG (reference sequence). The CDR3 runs to 13 residues. This chain's CDR3 is CAWSIQGDTEAFF. The CDR3 DNA follows: TGTGCCTGGAGTATACAAGGGGATACTGAAGCTTTCTTT.

This chain links TRBV25-1 with TRBJ2-7; 7 positions agree with TRBD2. The ends lost 4 bases at V and 5 bases at J; junction bases unmatched: 11. In germline, CDR1 is MGHDK, CDR2 SYGVNS. The CDR3 extends over 15 amino acids. The CDR3 DNA reads TGTGCCAGCAGTGGCGCGGGGAGGGATAGTAACGAGCAGTACTTC. It translates to CASSGAGRDSNEQYF.

This clone occurred a few times. The chain links TRBV7-2 to TRBJ1-2; 8 positions agree with TRBD1. The germline gives CDR1 SGHTA, CDR2 FQGNSA. The V gene end was trimmed by 5 bases and the J gene end by 8 bases; junction bases not matched to a gene: 7. The CDR3 extends over 13 amino acids. Here the CDR3 DNA reads TGTGCCAGCAGCCCCGAGACAGGGGTCGGCTACACCTTC. It is translated as CASSPETGVGYTF.

This sequence joins TRBV2 and TRBJ2-5; D remains ambiguous. Trimming took off 3 bases at V and 1 base at J, with 9 bases between the two ends. In germline, CDR1 is SNHLY, CDR2 FYNNEI. This CDR3 spans 14 amino acids. In nucleotides, the CDR3 is TGTGCCAGCAGTGAGCCAGGTCTCCAAGAGACCCAGTACTTC. It codes for CASSEPGLQETQYF.

The V gene is TRBV5-6, the J gene TRBJ2-3; D not resolved. The CDR3 consists of 15 residues. The V end lost 0 bases, the J end lost 0 bases, and 8 bases lay between the germline ends. Germline-derived CDR1 and CDR2 are SGHDT and YYEEEE. The CDR3 DNA sequence: TGTGCCAGCAGCTTGGCGGCCAGTAGCACAGATACGCAGTATTTT. Its translation: CASSLAASSTDTQYF.

The genes are TRBV7-2 and TRBJ1-5; TRBD1 matches at 7 bases. Losses at the gene ends were 5 bases for V and 0 bases for J; bases not matched to a gene: 4. CDR1 and CDR2 from the germline V gene are SGHTA and FQGNSA. This CDR3 has 15 residues. CDR3 nucleotide sequence: TGTGCCAGCAGCACCGGGACAGTTAGCAATCAGCCCCAGCATTTT. It yields the protein CASSTGTVSNQPQHF. Supplemented by reference TRBV7-2 and TRBJ1-5, the full variable domain reads GAGVSQSPSNKVTEKGKDVELRCDPISGHTALYWYRQSLGQGLEFLIYFQGNSAPDKSGLPSDRFSAERTGGSVSTLTIQRTQQEDSAVYLCASSTGTVSNQPQHFGDGTRLSIL.